One sample yielded the 20 T cell receptor beta chains listed below, sequenced in a study of control samples from healthy donors and cancer patients. Generated by immunoSEQ multiplex PCR, the TCRdb table keeps only in-frame clones and is missing some. Of 100,000 to 150,000 clones listed, around nine tenths are singletons. Source material: PBMCs. The receptor source for this set is a man aged 45-60 years with head and neck cancer.

This chain joins TRBV5-4 and TRBJ2-7, with TRBD1 matching over 9 bases. This CDR3 region has 13 residues. Per the germline V gene, CDR1 is SGHNT and CDR2 is YYREEE (reference sequence). Germline trimming cut 3 bases from V and 2 bases from J; bases unmatched to any gene: 0. The DNA of the CDR3 is TGTGCCAGCAGCTGGGACAGGGCCTACGAGCAGTACTTC. The encoded protein is CASSWDRAYEQYF.

The gene calls are TRBV28 and TRBJ2-1; D is unclear. V was shortened by 7 bases and J by 3 bases, with 16 bases between the two germline ends. Germline V lookup: CDR1 MDHEN, CDR2 SYDVKM. The CDR3 covers 15 residues. The DNA for the CDR3 is TGTGCCAGCACTCTCCTCGCGGAAAACTACAATGAGCAGTTCTTC. This gives the protein CASTLLAENYNEQFF.

J is TRBJ1-2 and V is TRBV6-1; 7 positions match TRBD1. Germline CDR1 reads MNHNS; CDR2 reads SASEGT. The CDR3 contains 17 residues. V lost 4 bases and J lost 8; bases outside the gene matches: 19. The CDR3 is CASSVEETGLDRGGYTF. CDR3 nucleotide sequence: TGTGCCAGCAGTGTCGAGGAGACAGGGCTGGACCGGGGCGGCTACACCTTC.

The chain couples TRBV27 to TRBJ1-2; D unresolved. V dropped 5 bases and J dropped 5 bases, with 15 bases sitting between them. The CDR3 extends over 14 amino acids. The germline CDR1 and CDR2 sequences are MNHEY and SMNVEV (reference sequence). CDR3 bases: TGTGCCAGCAGTATCCGACGGGATAATTATGGCTACACCTTC. It encodes CASSIRRDNYGYTF.

This chain joins TRBV11-2 and TRBJ1-2, with D hard to call. Germline loops: CDR1 SGHAT, CDR2 FQNNGV. V dropped 3 bases and J dropped 2 bases, with 13 bases sitting between them. This CDR3 is built from 15 residues. This chain's CDR3 is CASSFPASPNYGYTF. In DNA form, the CDR3 reads TGTGCCAGCAGCTTCCCAGCCAGCCCAAACTATGGCTACACCTTC.

The chain couples TRBV25-1 to TRBJ1-1, with unresolved D. CDR3 length: 12 amino acids. V lost 1 base to trimming and J lost 7 bases, with 7 bases between them. In germline, CDR1 is MGHDK, CDR2 SYGVNS. This CDR3 reads CASSELGREAFF. CDR3 in DNA: TGTGCCAGCAGTGAATTAGGTCGTGAAGCTTTCTTT.

The rearrangement joins TRBV7-9 to TRBJ1-6; TRBD1 aligns across 7 bases. CDR3 length: 13 amino acids. J gave up 6 bases and V 4 bases, and 0 bases lay outside the gene matches. The V gene's germline CDR1 is SEHNR and CDR2 FQNEAQ (reference sequence). The CDR3 region is CASSWDSNSPLHF. The CDR3 nucleotides read TGTGCCAGCAGCTGGGACAGTAATTCACCCCTCCACTTT. Together with reference TRBV7-9 and TRBJ1-6, the CDR3 gives the full variable domain: DTGVSQNPRHKITKRGQNVTFRCDPISEHNRLYWYRQTLGQGPEFLTYFQNEAQLEKSRLLSDRFSAERPKGSFSTLEIQRTEQGDSAMYLCASSWDSNSPLHFGNGTRLTVT.

The rearrangement joins TRBV7-2 to TRBJ2-1; 10 nucleotides agree with TRBD2. The V gene's germline CDR1 is SGHTA and CDR2 FQGNSA. V dropped 3 bases and J dropped 0; count of bases not matched to a gene: 11. The CDR3 contains 19 residues. Written as DNA, the CDR3 is TGTGCCAGCAGCTTTCTAGCGGGAGCGGCGTTAAGCTCCTACAATGAGCAGTTCTTC. It is translated as CASSFLAGAALSSYNEQFF.

This clone was detected only a few times. This chain joins TRBV15 and TRBJ2-7, with D hard to call. The ends were cut back, 1 base at V and 5 bases at J, with 12 bases in the middle. CDR3 size: 14 residues. CDR1 and CDR2 from the germline V gene are LNHNV and YYDKDF (reference sequence). CDR3 amino acids: CATSRALMTDEQYF. CDR3 coding DNA: TGTGCCACCAGCAGAGCCCTCATGACGGACGAGCAGTACTTC.

This rearrangement joins TRBV10-3 to TRBJ1-5; a weak D match, TRBD1 (5 bases). V lost 0 bases to trimming and J lost 6 bases, with 18 bases between them. The CDR3 is 17 amino acids. Germline V lookup: CDR1 ENHRY, CDR2 SYGVKD. CDR3 DNA sequence: TGTGCCATCAGTGAGTCACCGGACACCTCTAGGGTTCAGCCCCAGCATTTT. It yields the protein CAISESPDTSRVQPQHF.

This sequence joins TRBV27 and TRBJ2-1; D remains ambiguous. V was trimmed by 2 bases and J by 9 bases, leaving 17 bases between them. Germline V gene sequence: CDR1 MNHEY, CDR2 SMNVEV (reference sequence). This CDR3 has 15 residues. CDR3 DNA: TGTGCCAGCAGTTTAGTCTCTATTCGGGCGTCTGAGCAGTTCTTC. Its translation is CASSLVSIRASEQFF.

The V and J genes are TRBV29-1 and TRBJ1-1; 7 nucleotides match TRBD1. V shed 6 bases and J 0 bases; nucleotides not matched to a gene: 4. CDR3 length equals 13 residues. Germline V gives CDR1 SQVTM, CDR2 ANQGSEA. The CDR3 bases are TGCAGCGTCGCGGGACAGTTGAACACTGAAGCTTTCTTT. The encoded protein is CSVAGQLNTEAFF.

The chain has TRBV29-1 and TRBJ2-7; a weak D match, TRBD1 (5 bases). The CDR3 consists of 15 residues. Trimming removed 0 bases at V and 2 bases at J, with 14 bases between. Looked up from germline, CDR1 is SQVTM and CDR2 is ANQGSEA. This CDR3 reads CSVEEPERGTYEQYF. As DNA, the CDR3 is TGCAGCGTTGAAGAACCGGAAAGGGGAACCTACGAGCAGTACTTC.

The CDR3 DNA is TGTGCCAGCAGCTCGGCCGGGACAGGGGGCGATTCACCCCTCCACTTT. It yields the protein CASSSAGTGGDSPLHF. The chain joins TRBV13 to TRBJ1-6; TRBD1 agrees at 12 bases. There are 16 residues in the CDR3. Looked up from germline, CDR1 is PRHDT and CDR2 is FYEKMQ (reference sequence). Trimming cost V 4 bases and J 8 bases; bases outside gene matches: 6. The full variable domain, its missing parts supplied by reference TRBV13 and TRBJ1-6, is AAGVIQSPRHLIKEKRETATLKCYPIPRHDTVYWYQQGPGQDPQFLISFYEKMQSDKGSIPDRFSAQQFSDYHSELNMSSLELGDSALYFCASSSAGTGGDSPLHFGNGTRLTVT.

The genes are TRBV19 and TRBJ1-1, with 7 bases aligning to TRBD1. The length of the CDR3 is 13 residues. With V trimmed by 10 bases and J by 1 base, 6 bases remained unmatched. Germline lookup yields CDR1 LNHDA and CDR2 SQIVND (reference sequence). Written as DNA, the CDR3 is TGTGCCACTGCGACAGGGACGAACACTGAAGCTTTCTTT. Its protein is CATATGTNTEAFF.

CDR3 protein: CATSDLFSDRVETQYF. In DNA, the CDR3 is TGTGCCACCAGTGATTTGTTTTCGGACAGGGTGGAGACCCAGTACTTC. The J gene is TRBJ2-5, the V gene TRBV24-1, with 8 nucleotides matching TRBD1. Germline loops: CDR1 KGHDR, CDR2 SFDVKD. The V segment lost 0 bases and the J segment 5 bases; nucleotides outside the gene matches: 7. CDR3 size: 16 residues.

V and J are TRBV5-4 and TRBJ1-2; TRBD1 matches 8 bases. V lost 2 bases and J lost 6; bases outside the gene matches: 3. This CDR3 has 13 residues. The V gene's germline CDR1 is SGHNT and CDR2 YYREEE (reference sequence). This chain's CDR3 is CASSFDRGNGYTF. The CDR3 region has the DNA TGTGCCAGCAGCTTTGACAGGGGCAATGGCTACACCTTC.

V gene TRBV15 combines with J gene TRBJ2-7; TRBD1 matches at 8 bases. Germline CDR1 LNHNV, CDR2 YYDKDF (reference sequence). CDR3 length equals 16 residues. The junction had 7 bases not matched to a gene; V was cut back by 2 bases and J by 1 base. The CDR3 bases are TGTGCCACCAGCAGATCAGGACAGGGAACTTCCTACGAGCAGTACTTC. This encodes CATSRSGQGTSYEQYF.

The chain uses TRBV19 and TRBJ2-1, with D possibly being TRBD2 (5 bases). CDR3 length equals 12 residues. Trimming pared 7 bases from V and 9 bases from J, leaving 13 bases between. The germline V gene encodes CDR1 LNHDA and CDR2 SQIVND (reference sequence). Written as DNA, the CDR3 is TGTGCCAGTACTACCCTCCGGGGTGAGCAGTTCTTC. Translated: CASTTLRGEQFF. Combining the CDR3 with reference TRBV19 and TRBJ2-1 gives the whole variable domain DGGITQSPKYLFRKEGQNVTLSCEQNLNHDAMYWYRQDPGQGLRLIYYSQIVNDFQKGDIAEGYSVSREKKESFPLTVTSAQKNPTAFYLCASTTLRGEQFFGPGTRLTVL.

The genes are TRBV7-2 and TRBJ1-1; the D gene is possibly TRBD1 (6 bases). CDR1 and CDR2 from the germline V gene are SGHTA and FQGNSA. V was shortened by 2 bases and J by 3 bases, with 10 bases between the two germline ends. This CDR3 contains 14 residues. CDR3 region: CASSLWSGDTEAFF. DNA of the CDR3: TGTGCCAGCAGCTTATGGTCAGGGGACACTGAAGCTTTCTTT.